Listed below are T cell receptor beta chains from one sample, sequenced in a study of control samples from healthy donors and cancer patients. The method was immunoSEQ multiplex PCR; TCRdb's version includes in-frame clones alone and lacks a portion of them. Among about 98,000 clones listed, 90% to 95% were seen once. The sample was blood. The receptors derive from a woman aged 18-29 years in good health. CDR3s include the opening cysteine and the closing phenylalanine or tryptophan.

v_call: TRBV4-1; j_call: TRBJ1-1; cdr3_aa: CASSSRVTEAFF
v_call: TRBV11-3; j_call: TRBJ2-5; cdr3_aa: CASSPGQGQETQYF
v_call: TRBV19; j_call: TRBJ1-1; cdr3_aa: CASSIDHRGVGTEAFF
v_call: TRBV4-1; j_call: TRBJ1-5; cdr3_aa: CASSQDVGDSNQPQHF
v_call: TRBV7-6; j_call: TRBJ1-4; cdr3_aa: CASSPLQGINEKLFF
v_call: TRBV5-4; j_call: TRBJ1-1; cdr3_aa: CASSFYRGDGTEAFF
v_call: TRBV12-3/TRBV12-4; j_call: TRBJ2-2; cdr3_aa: CASSLGRPGELFF
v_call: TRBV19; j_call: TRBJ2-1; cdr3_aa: CASNQDHSYNEQFF
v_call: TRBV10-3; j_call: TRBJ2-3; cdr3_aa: CAISEWGTDTQYF
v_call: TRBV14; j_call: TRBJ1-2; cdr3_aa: CASSQFPLNGYTF
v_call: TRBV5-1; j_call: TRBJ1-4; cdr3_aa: CASSPGDGANEKLFF
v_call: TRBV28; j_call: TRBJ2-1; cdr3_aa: CASSEWAGGTHNSYNEQFF
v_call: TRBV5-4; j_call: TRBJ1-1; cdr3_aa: CASSPGQTTEAFF
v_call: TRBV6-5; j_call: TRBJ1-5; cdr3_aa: CASRTGFNQPQHF
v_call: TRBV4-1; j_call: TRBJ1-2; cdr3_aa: CASSQKTHSQGLANYGYTF
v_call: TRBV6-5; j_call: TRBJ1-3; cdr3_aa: CASSLRPTSGNTIYF
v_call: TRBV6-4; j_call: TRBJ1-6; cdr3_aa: CASSRDRVNSPLHF
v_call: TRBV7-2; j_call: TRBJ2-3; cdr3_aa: CASSPPGRARFGTDTQYF
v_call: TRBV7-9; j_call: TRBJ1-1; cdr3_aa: CASSLSLSEAFF
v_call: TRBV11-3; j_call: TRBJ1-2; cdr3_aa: CASSFDGAAGYTF
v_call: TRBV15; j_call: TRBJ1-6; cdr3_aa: CATSNDILGNSPLHF
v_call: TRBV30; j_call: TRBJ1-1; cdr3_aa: CAWSTGEGNTEAFF
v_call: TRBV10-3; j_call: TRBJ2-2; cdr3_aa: CAIRQGAGGELFF
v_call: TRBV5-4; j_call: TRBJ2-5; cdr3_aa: CASSPRGGETQYF
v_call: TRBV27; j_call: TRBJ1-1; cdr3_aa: CASSFGGSYTEAFF
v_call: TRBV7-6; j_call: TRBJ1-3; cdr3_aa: CASSLEKGSSGNTIYF
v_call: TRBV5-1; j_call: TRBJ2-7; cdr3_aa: CASRNGGANEQYF
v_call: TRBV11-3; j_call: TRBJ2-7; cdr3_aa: CASSDGGLYEQYF
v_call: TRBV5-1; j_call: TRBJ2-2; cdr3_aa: CASRWEPGELFF
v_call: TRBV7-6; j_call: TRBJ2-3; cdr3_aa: CASTTGERGRDLPGYTQYF
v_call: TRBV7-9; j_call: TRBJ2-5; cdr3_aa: CASSPFLTQYF
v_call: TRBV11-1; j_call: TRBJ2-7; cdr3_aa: CASRDAQGGGEQYF
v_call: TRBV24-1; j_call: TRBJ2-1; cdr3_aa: CATSEAGRDYGEQFF
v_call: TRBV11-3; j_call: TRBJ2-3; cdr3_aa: CASSFALAGVADTQYF
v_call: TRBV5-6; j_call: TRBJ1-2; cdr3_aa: CASSALGVNYGYTF